This T cell receptor (beta chain) originates from a study of blood T cell repertoires in COVID-19. Study-wide context: Samples came from the United States, Italy and Spain, spanning acute and convalescent COVID-19. The analysed material was cDNA or gDNA that came from T cells, B-cell-depleted T cells, or PBMCs.

CDR1 and CDR2 from the germline V gene are SGHVS and FNYEAQ. Germline trimming cut 2 bases from V and 5 bases from J; bases unmatched to any gene: 6. The CDR3 is 14 amino acids. Per the original methods: Amplification of reference gene primers was used by the study to estimate nucleated cell counts. Sequenced by immunoSEQ multiplex PCR; TCRdb stores in-frame clones only, minus some. The V and J calls and the clone size are those of that table, but D and trimming were determined from the DNA. The repertoire holds some 140,000 clones, approximately 78% seen once, with roughly 1.7% in the top ten. This sequence originates from a man of 80 years or more with acute or convalescent COVID-19. The chain joins TRBV7-6 to TRBJ2-7; 7 nucleotides match TRBD1. Sequenced sample: peripheral blood. CDR3 protein: CASSLNLGQNEQYF. The DNA for the CDR3 is TGTGCCAGCAGCTTAAACCTGGGACAGAACGAGCAGTACTTC.